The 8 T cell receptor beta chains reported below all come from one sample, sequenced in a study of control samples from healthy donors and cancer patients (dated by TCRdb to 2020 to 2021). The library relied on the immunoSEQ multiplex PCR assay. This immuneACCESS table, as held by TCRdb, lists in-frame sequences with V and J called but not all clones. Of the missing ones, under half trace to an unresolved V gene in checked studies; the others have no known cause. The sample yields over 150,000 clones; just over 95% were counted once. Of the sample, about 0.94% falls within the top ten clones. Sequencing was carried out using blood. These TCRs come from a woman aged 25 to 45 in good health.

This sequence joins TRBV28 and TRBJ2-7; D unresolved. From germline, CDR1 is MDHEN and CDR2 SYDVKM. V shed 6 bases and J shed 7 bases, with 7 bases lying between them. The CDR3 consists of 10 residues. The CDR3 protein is CASRSTEQYF. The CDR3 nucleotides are TGTGCCAGCAGGTCTACAGAGCAGTACTTC.

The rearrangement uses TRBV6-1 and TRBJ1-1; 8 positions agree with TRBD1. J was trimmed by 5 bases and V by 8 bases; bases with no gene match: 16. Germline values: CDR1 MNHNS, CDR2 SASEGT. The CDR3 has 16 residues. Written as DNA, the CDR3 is TGTGCCAGCTGTGCCCGGCTTCAGGGGGCAGCAACTGAAGCTTTCTTT. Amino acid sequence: CASCARLQGAATEAFF.

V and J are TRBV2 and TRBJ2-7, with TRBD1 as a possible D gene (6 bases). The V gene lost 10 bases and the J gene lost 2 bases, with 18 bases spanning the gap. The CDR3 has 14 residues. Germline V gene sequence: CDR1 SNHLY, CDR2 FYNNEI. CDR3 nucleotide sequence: TGTGCCACCCTGAGGGTGGGGGCGGCCTACGAGCAGTACTTC. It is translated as CATLRVGAAYEQYF.

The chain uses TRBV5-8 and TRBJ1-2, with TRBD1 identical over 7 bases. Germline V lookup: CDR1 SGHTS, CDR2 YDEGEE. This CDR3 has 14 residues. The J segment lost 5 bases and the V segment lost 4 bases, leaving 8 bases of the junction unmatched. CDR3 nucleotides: TGTGCCAGCAGCACGCAGGGGGGGACATATGGCTACACCTTC. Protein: CASSTQGGTYGYTF.

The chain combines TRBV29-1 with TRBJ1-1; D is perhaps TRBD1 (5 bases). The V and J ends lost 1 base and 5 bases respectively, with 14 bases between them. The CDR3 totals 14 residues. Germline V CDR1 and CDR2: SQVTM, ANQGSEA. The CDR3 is CSVEALVGGTEAFF. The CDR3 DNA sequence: TGCAGCGTTGAAGCCCTCGTGGGGGGAACTGAAGCTTTCTTT. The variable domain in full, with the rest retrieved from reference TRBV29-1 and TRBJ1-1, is SAVISQKPSRDICQRGTSLTIQCQVDSQVTMMFWYRQQPGQSLTLIATANQGSEATYESGFVIDKFPISRPNLTFSTLTVSNMSPEDSSIYLCSVEALVGGTEAFFGQGTRLTVV.

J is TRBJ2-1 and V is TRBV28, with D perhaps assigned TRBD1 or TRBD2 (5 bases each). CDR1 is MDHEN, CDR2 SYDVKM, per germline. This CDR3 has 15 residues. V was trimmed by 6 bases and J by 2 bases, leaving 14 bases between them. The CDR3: CASRTGTGTYNEQFF. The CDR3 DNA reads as TGTGCCAGCAGGACCGGGACCGGGACCTACAATGAGCAGTTCTTC.

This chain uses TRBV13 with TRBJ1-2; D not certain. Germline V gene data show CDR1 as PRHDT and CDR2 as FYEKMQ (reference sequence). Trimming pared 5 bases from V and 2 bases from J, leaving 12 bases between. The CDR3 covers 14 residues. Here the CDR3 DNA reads TGTGCCAGCAGCCTTGGCCGTTTGAACTATGGCTACACCTTC. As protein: CASSLGRLNYGYTF. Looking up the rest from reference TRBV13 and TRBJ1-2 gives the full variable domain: AAGVIQSPRHLIKEKRETATLKCYPIPRHDTVYWYQQGPGQDPQFLISFYEKMQSDKGSIPDRFSAQQFSDYHSELNMSSLELGDSALYFCASSLGRLNYGYTFGSGTRLTVV.

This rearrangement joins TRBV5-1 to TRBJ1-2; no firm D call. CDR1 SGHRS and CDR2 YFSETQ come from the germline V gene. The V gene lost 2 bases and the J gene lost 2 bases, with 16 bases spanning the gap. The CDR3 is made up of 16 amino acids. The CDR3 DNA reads TGCGCCAGCAGCTTTTGGACCAATGGGTGGAACTATGGCTACACCTTC. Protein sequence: CASSFWTNGWNYGYTF.